These 8 T cell receptor beta chains originate from one sample sequenced in a study of cytomegalovirus exposure and HLA in healthy donors. PCR used 60 Vbeta primers and 13 Jbeta primers. Assay used: immunoSEQ multiplex PCR; TCRdb lists only in-frame clones, some missing. The sample has under 150,000 clones, around 78% seen once. Source material: PBMCs. The receptors were gathered from a woman aged 45-65 years in good health and CMV-seronegative.

The CDR3 sequence is CASSSSAGRYEKLFF. The CDR3 DNA follows: TGCGCCAGCAGCTCGTCCGCGGGCCGCTATGAAAAACTGTTTTTT. This chain uses TRBV5-1 with TRBJ1-4; unclear D gene. V was trimmed by 3 bases and J by 6 bases, leaving 15 bases between them. CDR3 length: 15 amino acids. From germline, CDR1 is SGHRS and CDR2 YFSETQ.

The CDR3: CASTSSGRVETQYF. CDR3 DNA: TGTGCCAGCACTTCTAGCGGGAGGGTAGAGACCCAGTACTTC. The chain couples TRBV28 to TRBJ2-5; 12 nucleotides agree with TRBD2. This CDR3 has 14 residues. In germline, CDR1 is MDHEN, CDR2 SYDVKM. The ends lost 7 bases at V and 4 bases at J; junction bases unmatched: 4.

V usage is TRBV9 and J usage is TRBJ1-6; D is uncertain. V was clipped by 3 bases and J by 3 bases, with 19 bases between them. CDR1 and CDR2 (germline): SGDLS, YYNGEE. The CDR3 contains 18 residues. The CDR3 region is CASSARVEGGGYNSPLHF. CDR3 sequence (DNA): TGTGCCAGCAGCGCCCGTGTTGAGGGAGGAGGCTATAATTCACCCCTCCACTTT.

The gene calls are TRBV5-1 and TRBJ2-1; TRBD2 agrees at 12 bases. V shed 4 bases and J 7 bases; nucleotides not matched to a gene: 9. Germline V gene sequence: CDR1 SGHRS, CDR2 YFSETQ. The CDR3 extends over 16 amino acids. The CDR3 reads CASSERTSGVGNEQFF. The DNA of the CDR3 is TGCGCCAGCAGCGAACGGACTAGCGGGGTGGGGAATGAGCAGTTCTTC.

With regard to this clone: Other DNA variants within this sample encode the same CDR3. This sequence joins TRBV6-1 and TRBJ1-3; 9 bases line up with TRBD1. V gave up 4 bases and J gave up 4 bases; unmatched junction bases: 8. The CDR3 contains 16 residues. Looked up from germline, CDR1 is MNHNS and CDR2 is SASEGT. CDR3 loop: CASSVSGTGTGNTIYF. The CDR3 coding sequence is TGTGCCAGCAGTGTATCCGGGACAGGGACGGGAAACACCATATATTTT.

The chain combines TRBV9 with TRBJ2-7, with D tentatively TRBD1 (5 bases). Deletions cut 3 bases from V and 3 bases from J, with 13 bases between. Germline CDR1 and CDR2: SGDLS and YYNGEE. The CDR3 extends over 14 amino acids. The CDR3 DNA follows: TGTGCCAGCAGCGCCTCAGGGCGGCACTACGAGCAGTACTTC. It encodes CASSASGRHYEQYF.

V and J are TRBV29-1 and TRBJ2-3; TRBD1 matches 10 bases. Germline values: CDR1 SQVTM, CDR2 ANQGSEA. V lost 6 bases and J lost 3; bases outside the gene matches: 6. The CDR3 is 14 residues long. The CDR3 sequence: CSVGDRGLTDTQYF. CDR3 in DNA: TGCAGCGTAGGGGACAGGGGACTTACAGATACGCAGTATTTT.

The V and J genes are TRBV14 and TRBJ2-7, with 12 bases fitting TRBD1. This CDR3 spans 16 amino acids. V trimming: 1 base; J trimming: 6 bases; junction bases outside the gene matches: 7. Germline V gene lookup returns CDR1 SGHDN and CDR2 FVKESK. CDR3 sequence: CASSQGPGQGAAEQYF. CDR3 in DNA: TGTGCCAGCAGCCAAGGACCGGGACAGGGGGCAGCCGAGCAGTACTTC.